This record looks at one TCR beta chain sequence and its context. The antigen remains unidentified. Data came from immunoSEQ multiplex PCR; TCRdb stores just in-frame clones and leaves some out. The sample comprises some 95,000 clones, about 91% of which are singletons, and more than 0.4% rests with the top ten. The sample comes from a study of graft-versus-host responses after intestinal transplantation. The wider study: Recipients received multivisceral, liver-intestinal, or isolated intestinal transplants. Study findings and constraints: An association linked early post-transplant HvG declines with peak circulating GvH clone levels.

With V trimmed by 0 bases and J by 7 bases, 16 bases remained unmatched. CDR1 and CDR2 from the germline V gene are SGDLS and YYNGEE. The CDR3 is 19 amino acids. Sequencing was performed on unstimulated CD8+ T cells sorted from spleen or lymph node cells, taken before intestinal transplant. V and J are TRBV9 and TRBJ2-1; 10 bases agree with TRBD2. This receptor was identified in a human donor who received an intestinal transplant. The CDR3 bases are TGTGCCAGCAGCGTAGGAGGTAGCGGGAGGCCACTAATCGAAAATGAGCAGTTCTTC. Translation: CASSVGGSGRPLIENEQFF.